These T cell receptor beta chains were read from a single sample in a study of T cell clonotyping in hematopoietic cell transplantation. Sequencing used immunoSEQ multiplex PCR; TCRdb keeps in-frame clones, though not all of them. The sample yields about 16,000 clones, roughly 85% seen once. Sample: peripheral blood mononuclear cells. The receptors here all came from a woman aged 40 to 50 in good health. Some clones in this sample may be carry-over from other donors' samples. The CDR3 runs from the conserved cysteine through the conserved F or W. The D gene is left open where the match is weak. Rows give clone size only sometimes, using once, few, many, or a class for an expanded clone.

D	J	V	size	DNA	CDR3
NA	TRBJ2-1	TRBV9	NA	TGTGCCAGCAATCCGGGAGTCACCTACAATGAGCAGTTCTTC	CASNPGVTYNEQFF
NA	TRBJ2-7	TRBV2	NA	TGTGCCAGCAGGGACCTCTACGAGCAGTACTTC	CASRDLYEQYF
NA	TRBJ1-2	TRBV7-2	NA	TGTGCCAGCAGCTCTTGGACAGACTTCTATGGCTACACCTTC	CASSSWTDFYGYTF
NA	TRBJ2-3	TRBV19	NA	TGTGCCAGTAGTATCGTGGCAGCCCGAGATACGCAGTATTTT	CASSIVAARDTQYF
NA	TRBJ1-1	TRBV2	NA	TGTGCCAGCAGTGAAGTGACTGGGAACACTGAAGCTTTCTTT	CASSEVTGNTEAFF
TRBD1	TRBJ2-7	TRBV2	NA	TGTGCCAGCAGTGAAGGGACAGGGGACGAGCAGTACTTC	CASSEGTGDEQYF
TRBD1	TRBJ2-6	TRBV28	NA	TGTGCCAGCAGTCCGGCCCCCGGGACAGGGGGCGCGGCTGGGGCCAACGTCCTGACTTTC	CASSPAPGTGGAAGANVLTF
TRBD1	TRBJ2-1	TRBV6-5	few	TGTGCCAGCAGATCCCGGGACAGCTCCTACAATGAGCAGTTCTTC	CASRSRDSSYNEQFF
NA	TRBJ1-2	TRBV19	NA	TGTGCCAGTAGTATTGACGGCCAAATAGGCTACACCTTC	CASSIDGQIGYTF
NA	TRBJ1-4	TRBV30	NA	TGTGCCTGGAGTGTAACAGGGGAAAAACTGTTTTTT	CAWSVTGEKLFF
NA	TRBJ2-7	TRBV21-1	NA	TGTGCCAGCAGCCTAAGGACTAGCGGGGGATTCTACGAGCAGTACTTC	CASSLRTSGGFYEQYF
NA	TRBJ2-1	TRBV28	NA	TGTGCCAGCAGTTTTAAAGTCCCCGGGACAACCTACAATGAGCAGTTCTTC	CASSFKVPGTTYNEQFF
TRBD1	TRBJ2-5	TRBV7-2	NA	TGTGCCAGCAGCCTTCAATTCCCGGGACAGCAAGAGACCCAGTACTTC	CASSLQFPGQQETQYF
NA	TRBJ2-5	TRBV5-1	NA	TGCGCCAGCAGCTTTGGGGAGGAAGAGACCCAGTACTTC	CASSFGEEETQYF
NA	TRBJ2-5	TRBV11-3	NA	TGTGCCAGCAGCTTAGCAGGGCGGGGTGAGACCCAGTACTTC	CASSLAGRGETQYF
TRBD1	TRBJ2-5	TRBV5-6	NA	TGTGCCAGCAGCTTGACACAGGGGGCAGGGGAGACCCAGTACTTC	CASSLTQGAGETQYF
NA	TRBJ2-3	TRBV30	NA	TGTGCCTTCGACCGAATACGCACAGATACGCAGTATTTT	CAFDRIRTDTQYF
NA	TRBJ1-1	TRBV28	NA	TGTGCCAGCGGGTTCCAGGTTACTTTCTTT	CASGFQVTFF
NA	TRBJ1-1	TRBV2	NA	TGTGCCAGCAGTGATAATGTGAACACTGAAGCTTTCTTT	CASSDNVNTEAFF
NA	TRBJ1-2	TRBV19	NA	TGTGCCAGTAGAGGTGGGGCAGGAGAAGGCTACACCTTC	CASRGGAGEGYTF
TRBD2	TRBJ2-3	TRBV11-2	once	TGTGCCAGCAGCTCGGGGACTAGCGGTCAGTCCGATACGCAGTATTTT	CASSSGTSGQSDTQYF
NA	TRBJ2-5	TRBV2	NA	TGTGCCAGCAACCCCCCTTTTCAAGAGACCCAGTACTTC	CASNPPFQETQYF
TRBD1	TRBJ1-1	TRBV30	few	TGTGCCTGGGGGACAGGTTTCCGCGGCACTGAAGCTTTCTTT	CAWGTGFRGTEAFF
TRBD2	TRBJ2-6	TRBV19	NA	TGTGCCAGTAGTCCAAGGCGAGCGGGAGGGCCCTCAGCTGGGGCCAACGTCCTGACTTTC	CASSPRRAGGPSAGANVLTF
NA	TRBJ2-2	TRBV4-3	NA	TGCGCCAGCAGCCAAGATAGTGCAGGGGCTGGCGGGGAGCTGTTTTTT	CASSQDSAGAGGELFF
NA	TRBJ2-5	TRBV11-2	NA	TGTGCCAGCAGCGCGATGGAGGAGACCCAGTACTTC	CASSAMEETQYF
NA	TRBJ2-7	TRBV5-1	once	TGCGCCAGCAGCTTGAGGGGACAATATTCCTACGAGCAGTACTTC	CASSLRGQYSYEQYF
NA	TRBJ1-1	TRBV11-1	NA	TGTGCCAGCAGCTTTGGGTCCCCAAGGAACACTGAAGCTTTCTTT	CASSFGSPRNTEAFF
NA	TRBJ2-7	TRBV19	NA	TGTGCCAGTAGTCCTTCGAGGACCACCTCCTACGAGCAGTACTTC	CASSPSRTTSYEQYF
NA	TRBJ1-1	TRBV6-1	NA	TGTGCCAGCAGTCAAAACTGGAACACTGAAGCTTTCTTT	CASSQNWNTEAFF
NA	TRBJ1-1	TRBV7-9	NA	TGTGCCAGCAGCTTACTTGGGCAGGCCTACACTGAAGCTTTCTTT	CASSLLGQAYTEAFF
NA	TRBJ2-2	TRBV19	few	TGTGCCAGTAGTACTTACTACGGGGAGCTGTTTTTT	CASSTYYGELFF
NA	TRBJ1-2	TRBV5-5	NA	TGTGCCAGCAGCTTTCGGAGGGATGGCTACACCTTC	CASSFRRDGYTF
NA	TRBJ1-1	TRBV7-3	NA	TGTGCCAGCAGCCAAGCCGGGACACACACTGAAGCTTTCTTT	CASSQAGTHTEAFF
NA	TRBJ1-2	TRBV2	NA	TGTGCCAGCGGGACACCCTCGGATGGCTACACCTTC	CASGTPSDGYTF
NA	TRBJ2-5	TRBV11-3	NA	TGTGCCAGCAGCTTAAGTTTTGCGGAGGCGGGAGAGACCCAGTACTTC	CASSLSFAEAGETQYF
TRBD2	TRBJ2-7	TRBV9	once	TGTGCCAGCAGCGTAGGAAGCGGGAGGGCTTACGAGCAGTACTTC	CASSVGSGRAYEQYF
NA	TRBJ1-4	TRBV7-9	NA	TGTGCCAGCAGCTTAGGACAGGACGATGCAACTAATGAAAAACTGTTTTTT	CASSLGQDDATNEKLFF
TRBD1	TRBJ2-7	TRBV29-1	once	TGCAGCGCCTCCCCCCGGGACAGTAACTACGAGCAGTACTTC	CSASPRDSNYEQYF
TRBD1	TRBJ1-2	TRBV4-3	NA	TGCGCCAGCAGCCAAGAAACAGGGGACTATGGCTACACCTTC	CASSQETGDYGYTF
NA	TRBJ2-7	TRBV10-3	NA	TGTGCCATCAGTGATTGGAGGGGTATCGACGAGCAGTACTTC	CAISDWRGIDEQYF
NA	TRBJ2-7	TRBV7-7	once	TGTGCTAGCAGCTTAGGGGGGGAGCGAGGCGAGCAGTACTTC	CASSLGGERGEQYF
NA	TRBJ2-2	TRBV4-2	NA	TGTGCCAGCAGCCAAGAACCCAACACCGGGGAGCTGTTTTTT	CASSQEPNTGELFF
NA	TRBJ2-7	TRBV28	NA	TGTGCCAGCAGTGACCGGAGAAACTACGAGCAGTACTTC	CASSDRRNYEQYF
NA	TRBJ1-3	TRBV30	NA	TGTGCCCATTACCGCGGGACACGCTCTGGAAACACCATATATTTT	CAHYRGTRSGNTIYF
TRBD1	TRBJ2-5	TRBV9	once	TGTGCCAGCGGACCGACAGGGGGGGAGACCCAGTACTTC	CASGPTGGETQYF